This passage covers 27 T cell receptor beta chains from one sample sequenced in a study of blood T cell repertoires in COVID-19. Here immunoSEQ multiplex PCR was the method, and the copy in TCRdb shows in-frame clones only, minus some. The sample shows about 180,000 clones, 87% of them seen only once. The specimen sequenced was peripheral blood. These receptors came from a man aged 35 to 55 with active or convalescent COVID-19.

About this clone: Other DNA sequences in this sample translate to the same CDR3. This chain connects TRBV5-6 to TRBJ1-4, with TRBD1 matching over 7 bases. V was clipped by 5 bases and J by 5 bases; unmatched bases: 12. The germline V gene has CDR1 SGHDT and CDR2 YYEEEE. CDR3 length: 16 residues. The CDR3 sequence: CASSGLTGTVNEKLFF. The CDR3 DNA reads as TGTGCCAGCAGTGGCCTGACCGGGACAGTGAATGAAAAACTGTTTTTT.

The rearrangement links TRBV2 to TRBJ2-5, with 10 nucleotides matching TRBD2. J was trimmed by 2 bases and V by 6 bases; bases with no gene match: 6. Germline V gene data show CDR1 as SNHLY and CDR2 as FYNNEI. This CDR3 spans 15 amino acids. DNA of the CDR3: TGTGCCAGCAGCGATAGCGGGGGGAAACAAGAGACCCAGTACTTC. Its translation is CASSDSGGKQETQYF. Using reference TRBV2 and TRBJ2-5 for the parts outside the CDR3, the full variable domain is EPEVTQTPSHQVTQMGQEVILRCVPISNHLYFYWYRQILGQKVEFLVSFYNNEISEKSEIFDDQFSVERPDGSNFTLKIRSTKLEDSAMYFCASSDSGGKQETQYFGPGTRLLVL.

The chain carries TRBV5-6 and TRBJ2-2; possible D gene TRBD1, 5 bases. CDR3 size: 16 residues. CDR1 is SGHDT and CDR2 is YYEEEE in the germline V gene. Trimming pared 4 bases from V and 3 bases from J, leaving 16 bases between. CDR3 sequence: CASSLLSGPDTGELFF. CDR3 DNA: TGTGCCAGCAGCCTGCTGTCAGGGCCCGACACCGGGGAGCTGTTTTTT.

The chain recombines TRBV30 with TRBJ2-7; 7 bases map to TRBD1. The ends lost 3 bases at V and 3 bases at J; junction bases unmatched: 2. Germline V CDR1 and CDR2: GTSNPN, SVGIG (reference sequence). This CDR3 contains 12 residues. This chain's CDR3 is CAWRGTDYEQYF. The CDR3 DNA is TGTGCCTGGAGGGGGACAGACTACGAGCAGTACTTC.

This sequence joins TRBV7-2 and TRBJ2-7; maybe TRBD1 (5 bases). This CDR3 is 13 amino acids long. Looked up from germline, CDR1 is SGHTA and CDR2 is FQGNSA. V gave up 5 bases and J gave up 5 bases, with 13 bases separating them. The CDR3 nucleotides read TGTGCCAGCAGCCCTCAGGGCTATAACGAGCAGTACTTC. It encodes CASSPQGYNEQYF.

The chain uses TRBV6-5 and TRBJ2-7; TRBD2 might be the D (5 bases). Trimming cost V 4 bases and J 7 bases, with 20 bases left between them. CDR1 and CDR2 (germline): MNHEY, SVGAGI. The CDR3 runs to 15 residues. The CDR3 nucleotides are TGTGCCAGCAGTTTATATGGACGGGGTGGAGGAGAGCAGTACTTC. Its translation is CASSLYGRGGGEQYF.

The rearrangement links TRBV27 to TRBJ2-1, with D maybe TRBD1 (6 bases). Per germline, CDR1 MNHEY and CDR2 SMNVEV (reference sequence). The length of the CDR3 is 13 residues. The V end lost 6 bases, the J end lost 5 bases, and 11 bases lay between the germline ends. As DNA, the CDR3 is TGTGCCAGCAGGACAGGTGGGAACAATGAGCAGTTCTTC. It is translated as CASRTGGNNEQFF.

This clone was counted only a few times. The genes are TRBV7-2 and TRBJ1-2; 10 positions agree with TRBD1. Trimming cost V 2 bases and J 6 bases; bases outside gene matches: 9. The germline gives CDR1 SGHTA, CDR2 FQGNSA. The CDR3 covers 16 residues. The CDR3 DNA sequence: TGTGCCAGCAGCTTAAACGCCGGGACAGGGGTTGATGGCTACACCTTC. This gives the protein CASSLNAGTGVDGYTF.

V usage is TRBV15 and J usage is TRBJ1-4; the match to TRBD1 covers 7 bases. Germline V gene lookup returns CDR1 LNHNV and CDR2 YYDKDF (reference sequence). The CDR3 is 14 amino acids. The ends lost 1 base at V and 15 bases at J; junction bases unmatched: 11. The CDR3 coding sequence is TGTGCCACCAGCAGAGGACAGGGAATGAAAATGTTGTTTTTT. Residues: CATSRGQGMKMLFF.

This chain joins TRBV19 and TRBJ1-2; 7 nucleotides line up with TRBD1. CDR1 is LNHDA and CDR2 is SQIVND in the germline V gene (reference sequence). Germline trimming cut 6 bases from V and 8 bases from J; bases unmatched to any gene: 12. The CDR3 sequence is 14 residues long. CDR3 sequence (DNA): TGTGCCAGTAGGGATACCCGACAGGGTCTGGGCTACACCTTC. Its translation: CASRDTRQGLGYTF.

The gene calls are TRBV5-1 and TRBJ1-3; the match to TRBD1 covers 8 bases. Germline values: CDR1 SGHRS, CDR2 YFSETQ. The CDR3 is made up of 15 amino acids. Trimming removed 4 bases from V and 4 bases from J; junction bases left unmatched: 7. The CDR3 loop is CASSPGQGTGNTIYF. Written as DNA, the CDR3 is TGCGCCAGCAGCCCCGGACAGGGAACAGGAAACACCATATATTTT. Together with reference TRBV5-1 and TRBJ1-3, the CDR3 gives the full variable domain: KAGVTQTPRYLIKTRGQQVTLSCSPISGHRSVSWYQQTPGQGLQFLFEYFSETQRNKGNFPGRFSGRQFSNSRSEMNVSTLELGDSALYLCASSPGQGTGNTIYFGEGSWLTVV.

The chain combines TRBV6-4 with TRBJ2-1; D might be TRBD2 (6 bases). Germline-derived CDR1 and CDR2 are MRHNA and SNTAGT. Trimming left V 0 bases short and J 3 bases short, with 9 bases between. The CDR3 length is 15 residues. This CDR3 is CASSDSPGSYNEQFF. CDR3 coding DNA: TGTGCCAGCAGTGACTCGCCCGGGAGCTACAATGAGCAGTTCTTC.

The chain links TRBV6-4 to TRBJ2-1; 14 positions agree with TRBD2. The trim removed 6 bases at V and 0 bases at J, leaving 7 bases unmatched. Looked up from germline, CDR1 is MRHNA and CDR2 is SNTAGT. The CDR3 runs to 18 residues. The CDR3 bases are TGTGCCAGCAGCGCCGGACTAGCGGGGGGCCCCTCCTACAATGAGCAGTTCTTC. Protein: CASSAGLAGGPSYNEQFF.

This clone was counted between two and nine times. DNA of the CDR3: TGTGCCAGCAGCCTATTAACAGGTGAAGCTTTCTTT. The encoded protein is CASSLLTGEAFF. The genes are TRBV28 and TRBJ1-1; D possibly corresponds to TRBD1 (5 bases). V shed 6 bases and J shed 7 bases, with 12 bases lying between them. Per the germline V gene, CDR1 is MDHEN and CDR2 is SYDVKM. The CDR3 runs 12 residues.

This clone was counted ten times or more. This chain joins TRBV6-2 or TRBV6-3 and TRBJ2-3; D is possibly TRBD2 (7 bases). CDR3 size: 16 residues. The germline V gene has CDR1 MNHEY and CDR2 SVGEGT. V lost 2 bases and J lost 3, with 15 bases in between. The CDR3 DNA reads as TGTGCCAGCAGTTACAAAGGGGGGGCCGTGACAGATACGCAGTATTTT. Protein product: CASSYKGGAVTDTQYF.

CDR3 region: CASSLNGGNTIYF. CDR3 in DNA: TGTGCCAGCAGTCTCAACGGGGGAAACACCATATATTTT. This chain links TRBV11-2 with TRBJ1-3; D unresolved. The CDR3 has 13 residues. V shed 6 bases and J shed 4 bases, with 10 bases lying between them. Germline CDR1 reads SGHAT; CDR2 reads FQNNGV.

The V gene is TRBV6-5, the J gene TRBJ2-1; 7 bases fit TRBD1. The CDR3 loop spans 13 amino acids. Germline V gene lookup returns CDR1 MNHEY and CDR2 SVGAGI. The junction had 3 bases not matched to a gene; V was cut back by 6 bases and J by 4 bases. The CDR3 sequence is CASSWTGYNEQFF. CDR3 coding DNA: TGTGCCAGCAGCTGGACAGGTTACAATGAGCAGTTCTTC.

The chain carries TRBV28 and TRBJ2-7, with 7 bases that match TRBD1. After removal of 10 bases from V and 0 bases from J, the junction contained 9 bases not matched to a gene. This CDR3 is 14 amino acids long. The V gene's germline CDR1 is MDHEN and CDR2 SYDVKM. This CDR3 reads CATAPGQYSYEQYF. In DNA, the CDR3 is TGTGCCACCGCCCCGGGACAGTACTCCTACGAGCAGTACTTC.

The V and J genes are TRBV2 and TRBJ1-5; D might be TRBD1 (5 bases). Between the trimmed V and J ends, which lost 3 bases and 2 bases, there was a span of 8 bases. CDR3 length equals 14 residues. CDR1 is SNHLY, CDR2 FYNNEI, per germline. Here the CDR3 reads CASSDEGGNQPQHF. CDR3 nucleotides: TGTGCCAGCAGTGATGAAGGGGGCAATCAGCCCCAGCATTTT. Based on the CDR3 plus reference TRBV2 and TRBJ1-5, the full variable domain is EPEVTQTPSHQVTQMGQEVILRCVPISNHLYFYWYRQILGQKVEFLVSFYNNEISEKSEIFDDQFSVERPDGSNFTLKIRSTKLEDSAMYFCASSDEGGNQPQHFGDGTRLSIL.

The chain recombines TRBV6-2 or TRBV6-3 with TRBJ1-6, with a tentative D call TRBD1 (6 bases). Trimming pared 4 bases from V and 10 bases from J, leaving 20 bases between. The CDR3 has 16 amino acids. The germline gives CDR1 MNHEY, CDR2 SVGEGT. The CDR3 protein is CASSLRSGHLFSPLHF. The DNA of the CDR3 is TGTGCCAGCAGTTTAAGATCGGGACACCTGTTCTCACCCCTCCACTTT.

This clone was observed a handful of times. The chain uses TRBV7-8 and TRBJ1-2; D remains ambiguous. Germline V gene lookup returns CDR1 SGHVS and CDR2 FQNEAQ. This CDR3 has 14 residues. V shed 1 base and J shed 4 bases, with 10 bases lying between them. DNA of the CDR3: TGTGCCAGCAGCTTAGGACACCTCGTCTATGGCTACACCTTC. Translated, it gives CASSLGHLVYGYTF.

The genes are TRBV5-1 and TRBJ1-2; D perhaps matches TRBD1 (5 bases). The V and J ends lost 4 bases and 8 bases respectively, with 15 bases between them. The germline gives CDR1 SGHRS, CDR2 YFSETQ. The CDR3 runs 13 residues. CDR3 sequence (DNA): TGCGCCAGCAGCCCGGAGGGAGGGGCCGGCTACACCTTC. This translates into CASSPEGGAGYTF.

Here the CDR3 DNA reads TGTGCCAGCAGACAGGGGGCGGTTCAGCCCCAGCATTTT. Residues: CASRQGAVQPQHF. The chain employs TRBV2 and TRBJ1-5, with 9 bases identical to TRBD1. CDR3 length: 13 residues. The germline V gene encodes CDR1 SNHLY and CDR2 FYNNEI. Unmatched junction bases numbered 3, after V lost 6 bases and J lost 6 bases.

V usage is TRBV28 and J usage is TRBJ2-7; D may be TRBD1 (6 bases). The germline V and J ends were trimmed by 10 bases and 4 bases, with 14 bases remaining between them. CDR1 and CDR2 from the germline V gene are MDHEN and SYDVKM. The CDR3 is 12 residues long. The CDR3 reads CATGLQGYEQYF. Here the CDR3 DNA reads TGTGCCACCGGGCTACAGGGTTACGAGCAGTACTTC.

This chain's CDR3 is CASRNGGYEQYF. The CDR3 nucleotides read TGTGCCAGCAGGAACGGAGGGTACGAGCAGTACTTC. This chain joins TRBV6-5 and TRBJ2-7, with D possibly matching TRBD2 (6 bases). Germline CDR1 and CDR2: MNHEY and SVGAGI. The V end was cut by 6 bases, the J end by 4 bases, with 10 bases between. This CDR3 is 12 amino acids long.

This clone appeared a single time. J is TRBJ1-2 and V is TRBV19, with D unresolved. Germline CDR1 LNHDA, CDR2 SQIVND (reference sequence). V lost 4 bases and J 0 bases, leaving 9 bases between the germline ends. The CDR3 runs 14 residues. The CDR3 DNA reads TGTGCCAGTAGTACCCGGCTAGCTAACTATGGCTACACCTTC. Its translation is CASSTRLANYGYTF.

CDR3 sequence (DNA): TGTGCCAGCAGTTACGGGCAGGGGGCGTGGGAGCAGTACTTC. Protein sequence: CASSYGQGAWEQYF. The chain joins TRBV6-6 to TRBJ2-7, with 8 nucleotides matching TRBD1. CDR3 size: 14 residues. Germline V lookup: CDR1 MNHNY, CDR2 SVGAGI (reference sequence). V was clipped by 2 bases and J by 7 bases; unmatched bases: 7.